A selection of T cell receptor beta chains follows, all from one sample in a study of post-analysis software for immune sequencing data. A single record per CDR3 protein comes from TCRdb applying MiXCR to the PCR reads. The sample consists of 700,000 to 900,000 distinct CDR3 sequences, approximately 44% of them appearing once. The sequenced material came from blood. These receptors originate from a girl between 5 and 17 years old with multiple sclerosis. Both conserved end residues are part of each CDR3. Each record gives: J gene, clone size, CDR3 length, V gene, D gene, CDR3 protein, CDR3 DNA. D genes are given only for firm matches. Clone size appears in some rows only: once, few, many, or a class for an expanded clone.

j_call: TRBJ1-1
clone_size: few
cdr3_length: 14
v_call: TRBV12-3/TRBV12-4
d_call: TRBD1
cdr3_aa: CASSRDSLNTEAFF
cdr3_nt: TGTGCCAGCAGCAGGGACAGCCTGAACACTGAAGCTTTCTTT

j_call: TRBJ2-7
clone_size: -
cdr3_length: 13
v_call: TRBV28
d_call: -
cdr3_aa: CASSLANPYEQYF
cdr3_nt: TGTGCCAGCAGTTTAGCCAATCCCTACGAGCAGTACTTC

j_call: TRBJ2-1
clone_size: -
cdr3_length: 15
v_call: TRBV27
d_call: TRBD2
cdr3_aa: CASSPIAGGRGEQFF
cdr3_nt: TGTGCCAGCAGTCCCATAGCGGGAGGTCGTGGTGAGCAGTTCTTC

j_call: TRBJ2-5
clone_size: -
cdr3_length: 15
v_call: TRBV5-6
d_call: -
cdr3_aa: CASSLSLRGQETQYF
cdr3_nt: TGTGCCAGCAGCTTGAGCTTGCGGGGCCAAGAGACCCAGTACTTC

j_call: TRBJ1-2
clone_size: -
cdr3_length: 13
v_call: TRBV9
d_call: -
cdr3_aa: CASSQNRAYGYTF
cdr3_nt: TGTGCCAGCAGCCAAAACAGGGCCTATGGCTACACCTTC

j_call: TRBJ2-7
clone_size: few
cdr3_length: 12
v_call: TRBV29-1
d_call: -
cdr3_aa: CSVYMDSYEQYF
cdr3_nt: TGCAGCGTCTACATGGACTCCTACGAGCAGTACTTC

j_call: TRBJ2-3
clone_size: -
cdr3_length: 15
v_call: TRBV6-5
d_call: -
cdr3_aa: CASSYGAGSTDTQYF
cdr3_nt: TGTGCCAGCAGTTACGGGGCGGGGAGCACAGATACGCAGTATTTT

j_call: TRBJ2-7
clone_size: few
cdr3_length: 14
v_call: TRBV15
d_call: -
cdr3_aa: CATSPGDGSYEQYF
cdr3_nt: TGTGCCACCAGCCCCGGGGACGGTTCCTACGAGCAGTACTTC

j_call: TRBJ2-5
clone_size: -
cdr3_length: 16
v_call: TRBV18
d_call: TRBD2
cdr3_aa: CASSPPGLAGVETQYF
cdr3_nt: TGTGCCAGCTCACCTCCCGGACTAGCGGGAGTAGAGACCCAGTACTTC

j_call: TRBJ2-7
clone_size: -
cdr3_length: 15
v_call: TRBV2
d_call: TRBD2
cdr3_aa: CASYNPGLAGDEQYF
cdr3_nt: TGTGCCAGCTATAATCCGGGACTAGCGGGAGACGAGCAGTACTTC

j_call: TRBJ2-7
clone_size: -
cdr3_length: 15
v_call: TRBV5-1
d_call: TRBD2
cdr3_aa: CASSLGLADVYEQYF
cdr3_nt: TGCGCCAGCAGCTTGGGGCTAGCGGACGTCTACGAGCAGTACTTC

j_call: TRBJ2-7
clone_size: -
cdr3_length: 11
v_call: TRBV29-1
d_call: -
cdr3_aa: CSVEEQYEQYF
cdr3_nt: TGCAGCGTTGAAGAGCAGTACGAGCAGTACTTC

j_call: TRBJ2-7
clone_size: -
cdr3_length: 13
v_call: TRBV27
d_call: -
cdr3_aa: CASSLFGSTEQYF
cdr3_nt: TGTGCCAGCAGTTTGTTCGGCAGCACCGAGCAGTACTTC

j_call: TRBJ2-4
clone_size: -
cdr3_length: 16
v_call: TRBV9
d_call: TRBD2
cdr3_aa: CASSVDKAGGPLIQYF
cdr3_nt: TGTGCCAGCAGCGTAGATAAGGCGGGAGGGCCTTTGATTCAGTACTTC

j_call: TRBJ2-1
clone_size: -
cdr3_length: 16
v_call: TRBV24-1
d_call: TRBD2
cdr3_aa: CATSDTGLAGGNEQFF
cdr3_nt: TGTGCCACCAGTGATACAGGACTAGCGGGCGGCAATGAGCAGTTCTTC

j_call: TRBJ2-5
clone_size: -
cdr3_length: 15
v_call: TRBV9
d_call: TRBD2
cdr3_aa: CASSVGGGYQETQYF
cdr3_nt: TGTGCCAGCAGCGTAGGGGGGGGGTACCAAGAGACCCAGTACTTC

j_call: TRBJ2-7
clone_size: -
cdr3_length: 16
v_call: TRBV7-2
d_call: TRBD1
cdr3_aa: CASSLPTGISPYEQYF
cdr3_nt: TGTGCCAGCAGCCTCCCGACAGGGATCTCTCCCTACGAGCAGTACTTC

j_call: TRBJ2-2
clone_size: few
cdr3_length: 16
v_call: TRBV3-1
d_call: TRBD1
cdr3_aa: CASSQGDRGDTGELFF
cdr3_nt: TGTGCCAGCAGCCAGGGGGACAGGGGTGACACCGGGGAGCTGTTTTTT

j_call: TRBJ2-1
clone_size: -
cdr3_length: 16
v_call: TRBV5-1
d_call: TRBD2
cdr3_aa: CASSLLAASNYNEQFF
cdr3_nt: TGCGCCAGCAGCTTACTAGCGGCCTCCAACTACAATGAGCAGTTCTTC

j_call: TRBJ2-1
clone_size: -
cdr3_length: 14
v_call: TRBV6-2/TRBV6-3
d_call: TRBD2
cdr3_aa: CASSYGTNPNEQFF
cdr3_nt: TGTGCCAGCAGTTACGGGACTAATCCCAATGAGCAGTTCTTC

j_call: TRBJ2-3
clone_size: -
cdr3_length: 14
v_call: TRBV20-1
d_call: -
cdr3_aa: CSARPNFDTDTQYF
cdr3_nt: TGCAGTGCTAGACCGAACTTTGACACAGATACGCAGTATTTT

j_call: TRBJ2-1
clone_size: -
cdr3_length: 18
v_call: TRBV9
d_call: TRBD2
cdr3_aa: CASSVVLAGRCSYNEQFF
cdr3_nt: TGTGCCAGCAGCGTAGTGCTAGCGGGACGGTGCTCCTACAATGAGCAGTTCTTC

j_call: TRBJ2-7
clone_size: few
cdr3_length: 14
v_call: TRBV7-8
d_call: TRBD1
cdr3_aa: CASSLGQGYDEQYF
cdr3_nt: TGTGCCAGCAGCTTAGGACAGGGGTACGACGAGCAGTACTTC

j_call: TRBJ2-7
clone_size: -
cdr3_length: 16
v_call: TRBV5-1
d_call: TRBD2
cdr3_aa: CASSLRSAGASYEQYF
cdr3_nt: TGCGCCAGCAGCTTGCGATCAGCGGGAGCATCCTACGAGCAGTACTTC

j_call: TRBJ2-7
clone_size: -
cdr3_length: 15
v_call: TRBV6-5
d_call: TRBD1
cdr3_aa: CASSYTGTGVGEQYF
cdr3_nt: TGTGCCAGCAGTTACACCGGGACAGGGGTTGGCGAGCAGTACTTC

j_call: TRBJ2-5
clone_size: -
cdr3_length: 13
v_call: TRBV7-9
d_call: -
cdr3_aa: CASSLVRQETQYF
cdr3_nt: TGTGCCAGCAGCTTAGTTAGGCAAGAGACCCAGTACTTC

j_call: TRBJ2-3
clone_size: -
cdr3_length: 16
v_call: TRBV7-9
d_call: TRBD2
cdr3_aa: CASSPRGLANRDTQYF
cdr3_nt: TGTGCCAGCAGCCCTCGCGGACTAGCAAATAGGGATACGCAGTATTTT

j_call: TRBJ2-7
clone_size: -
cdr3_length: 12
v_call: TRBV15
d_call: -
cdr3_aa: CATSRGSYEQYF
cdr3_nt: TGTGCCACCAGCAGAGGATCCTACGAGCAGTACTTC

j_call: TRBJ1-5
clone_size: -
cdr3_length: 15
v_call: TRBV24-1
d_call: -
cdr3_aa: CATSETGVSNQPQHF
cdr3_nt: TGTGCCACCAGTGAAACAGGAGTGAGCAATCAGCCCCAGCATTTT

j_call: TRBJ1-1
clone_size: -
cdr3_length: 16
v_call: TRBV13
d_call: -
cdr3_aa: CASSFGWTVMNTEAFF
cdr3_nt: TGTGCCAGCAGCTTTGGGTGGACGGTGATGAACACTGAAGCTTTCTTT

j_call: TRBJ2-1
clone_size: -
cdr3_length: 14
v_call: TRBV3-1
d_call: -
cdr3_aa: CASSQGLTGSRQFF
cdr3_nt: TGTGCCAGCAGCCAAGGACTTACAGGTTCGCGGCAGTTCTTC

j_call: TRBJ2-1
clone_size: -
cdr3_length: 15
v_call: TRBV5-5
d_call: -
cdr3_aa: CASSATGVRGNEQFF
cdr3_nt: TGTGCCAGCAGCGCAACGGGGGTCCGGGGCAATGAGCAGTTCTTC

j_call: TRBJ2-1
clone_size: once
cdr3_length: 11
v_call: TRBV29-1
d_call: -
cdr3_aa: CSVADQGEQFF
cdr3_nt: TGCAGCGTTGCCGACCAGGGGGAGCAGTTCTTC

j_call: TRBJ2-3
clone_size: -
cdr3_length: 12
v_call: TRBV6-6
d_call: -
cdr3_aa: CASKVGPDTQYF
cdr3_nt: TGTGCCAGCAAAGTAGGCCCAGATACGCAGTATTTT